The 30 T cell receptor beta chains listed next were all sequenced from one sample in a study of blood T cell repertoires in COVID-19. The repertoire was sequenced with immunoSEQ multiplex PCR; TCRdb's copy has only in-frame clones and lacks some. The sample has 20,000 to 25,000 clones, about 73% seen once. Sequences were obtained from peripheral blood. These TCRs come from a human donor in a cohort sampled during active or convalescent COVID-19.

The V and J genes are TRBV7-6 and TRBJ1-6; D may be TRBD1 (6 bases). The CDR3 sequence is 15 residues long. The V gene's germline CDR1 is SGHVS and CDR2 FNYEAQ. V lost 4 bases and J 7 bases, leaving 14 bases between the germline ends. The CDR3 sequence is CASSSEQGTNSPLHF. The DNA of the CDR3 is TGTGCCAGCAGCTCGGAACAGGGTACCAATTCACCCCTCCACTTT.

The gene calls are TRBV7-9 and TRBJ2-6, with a weak D call TRBD1 (5 bases). The CDR3 is 17 amino acids. CDR1 is SEHNR, CDR2 FQNEAQ, per germline (reference sequence). Trimming cost V 0 bases and J 0 bases, with 9 bases left between them. For the CDR3, the DNA is TGTGCCAGCAGCTTAGCCAGGGCGCTCTCTGGGGCCAACGTCCTGACTTTC. Residues: CASSLARALSGANVLTF.

The rearrangement links TRBV6-1 to TRBJ2-5; TRBD1 is a possible D gene (5 bases). From germline, CDR1 is MNHNS and CDR2 SASEGT. The CDR3 is made up of 12 amino acids. V lost 2 bases and J lost 7, with 8 bases in between. CDR3 residues: CASSERGRTQYF. CDR3 nucleotide sequence: TGTGCCAGCAGTGAAAGGGGCCGGACCCAGTACTTC.

The chain uses TRBV28 and TRBJ2-3, with 8 positions matching TRBD1. This CDR3 has 16 residues. Trimming at V came to 2 bases and at J to 6 bases, leaving 10 bases not matched to a gene. Germline CDR1 is MDHEN and CDR2 is SYDVKM. Here the CDR3 reads CASSLQGQATRDTQYF. Here the CDR3 DNA reads TGTGCCAGCAGTTTACAGGGACAGGCAACTAGGGATACGCAGTATTTT.

There are a few counts of this clone. This chain uses TRBV5-1 with TRBJ1-4; 9 bases agree with TRBD1. J gave up 7 bases and V 0 bases, and 7 bases lay outside the gene matches. Germline assignment: CDR1 SGHRS and CDR2 YFSETQ. The CDR3 is 16 amino acids. The CDR3 reads CASSLVLRQGGEKLFF. The CDR3 DNA is TGCGCCAGCAGCTTGGTTTTAAGACAGGGGGGTGAAAAACTGTTTTTT.

This clone appeared a single time. CDR3 in DNA: TGTGCCAGCAGCTTAAGTCAGTCGAACACCGGGGAGCTGTTTTTT. Amino acid sequence: CASSLSQSNTGELFF. The V gene is TRBV7-9, the J gene TRBJ2-2; D is uncertain. This CDR3 region has 15 residues. CDR1 SEHNR and CDR2 FQNEAQ come from the germline V gene (reference sequence). V lost 2 bases, J lost 0 bases, and 7 bases lay in between.

This clone has only a few counts. The chain is built from TRBV28 and TRBJ1-2; D is possibly TRBD1 (5 bases). Germline V lookup: CDR1 MDHEN, CDR2 SYDVKM. This CDR3 region has 17 residues. V gave up 6 bases and J gave up 4 bases, with 24 bases separating them. Written as DNA, the CDR3 is TGTGCCAGCAGCACCTCAGGAGGGGCAGCTTATGGCTATGGCTACACCTTC. Translating it yields CASSTSGGAAYGYGYTF.

This rearrangement joins TRBV27 to TRBJ2-7; 11 positions agree with TRBD2. The CDR3 is 16 amino acids. Per the germline V gene, CDR1 is MNHEY and CDR2 is SMNVEV (reference sequence). V lost 5 bases to trimming and J lost 5 bases; unmatched junction nucleotides: 11. The CDR3 nucleotides read TGTGCCAGCAGTCTAGAGCTAGCGGGAGGAATTGACGAGCAGTACTTC. Its protein is CASSLELAGGIDEQYF.

This clone came up once. This chain joins TRBV12-3 or TRBV12-4 and TRBJ2-1, with TRBD1 matching over 7 bases. V lost 1 base to trimming and J lost 8 bases; unmatched junction nucleotides: 2. The CDR3 extends over 13 amino acids. In nucleotides, the CDR3 is TGTGCCAGCAGTTTAGTCAGGGGGTATGAGCAGTTCTTC. Translation: CASSLVRGYEQFF.

The V gene is TRBV7-2, the J gene TRBJ2-7; 9 bases map to TRBD1. Trimming removed 5 bases from V and 2 bases from J; junction bases left unmatched: 4. Per the germline V gene, CDR1 is SGHTA and CDR2 is FQGNSA. The CDR3 is 14 amino acids. The CDR3 protein is CASSQGQGPYEQYF. The CDR3 nucleotides read TGTGCCAGCAGCCAGGGACAGGGCCCCTACGAGCAGTACTTC.

The sample holds a few counts of this clone. The chain links TRBV5-6 to TRBJ2-7; no reliable D call. Per germline, CDR1 SGHDT and CDR2 YYEEEE. V was pared by 2 bases and J by 2 bases, with 11 bases between. The CDR3 spans 14 residues. CDR3 amino acids: CASSLRARPYEQYF. The CDR3 nucleotides read TGTGCCAGCAGCTTACGAGCGAGACCCTACGAGCAGTACTTC.

The chain joins TRBV27 to TRBJ1-5; D is uncertain. The germline V gene has CDR1 MNHEY and CDR2 SMNVEV (reference sequence). The CDR3 is 14 residues long. The V end was cut by 3 bases, the J end by 2 bases, with 8 bases between. The CDR3 DNA follows: TGTGCCAGCAGTTTGTCGAGGGGCAATCAGCCCCAGCATTTT. Translating it yields CASSLSRGNQPQHF.

V usage is TRBV11-2 and J usage is TRBJ2-7, with 8 bases matching TRBD1. Germline assignment: CDR1 SGHAT and CDR2 FQNNGV. The CDR3 extends over 14 amino acids. Trimming cost V 2 bases and J 7 bases; bases outside gene matches: 7. CDR3 in amino acids: CASSLSQGAFEQYF. The CDR3 DNA is TGTGCCAGCAGCTTATCGCAGGGGGCTTTTGAGCAGTACTTC.

The chain links TRBV15 to TRBJ2-3; D gene uncertain. This CDR3 region has 13 residues. The germline CDR1 and CDR2 sequences are LNHNV and YYDKDF (reference sequence). Trimming stripped 1 base from V and 0 bases from J, with 2 bases between. CDR3 sequence: CATSRASTDTQYF. The CDR3, as DNA: TGTGCCACCAGCAGAGCGAGCACAGATACGCAGTATTTT.

CDR3 DNA: TGTGCCAGCAGCCCGGGACAGGGGGCACCGTACGAGCAGTACTTC. The encoded protein is CASSPGQGAPYEQYF. V is TRBV7-6 and J is TRBJ2-7; 12 nucleotides line up with TRBD1. This CDR3 has 15 residues. With V trimmed by 5 bases and J by 4 bases, 6 bases remained unmatched. Germline CDR1 SGHVS, CDR2 FNYEAQ.

The V and J genes are TRBV19 and TRBJ2-3; 13 positions match TRBD2. V was clipped by 5 bases and J by 5 bases; unmatched bases: 7. This CDR3 contains 16 residues. Germline V lookup: CDR1 LNHDA, CDR2 SQIVND (reference sequence). The CDR3 sequence is CASSLGLAGDVDTQYF. Here the CDR3 DNA reads TGTGCCAGTAGTCTAGGACTAGCGGGAGACGTAGATACGCAGTATTTT.

The chain employs TRBV7-3 and TRBJ2-5; TRBD2 matches at 8 bases. In germline, CDR1 is SGHTA, CDR2 FQGTGA. The CDR3 is made up of 14 amino acids. J gave up 5 bases and V 4 bases, and 6 bases lay outside the gene matches. CDR3 nucleotides: TGTGCCAGCAGCTCTCATAGCGGGGTGGAGACCCAGTACTTC. Protein sequence: CASSSHSGVETQYF.

The chain is built from TRBV6-1 and TRBJ1-2; TRBD1 matches at 8 bases. The length of the CDR3 is 17 residues. The germline gives CDR1 MNHNS, CDR2 SASEGT. The ends lost 1 base at V and 4 bases at J; junction bases unmatched: 11. In DNA form, the CDR3 reads TGTGCCAGCAGTGAAGGGACAGGGAATTCTCCAATCTATGGCTACACCTTC. Translation gives CASSEGTGNSPIYGYTF.

V is TRBV27 and J is TRBJ1-5; possibly TRBD1 for D (5 bases). The CDR3 runs 14 residues. From germline, CDR1 is MNHEY and CDR2 SMNVEV (reference sequence). Trimming cost V 5 bases and J 7 bases, with 15 bases left between them. The CDR3 DNA sequence: TGTGCCAGCAGTATGCACGGGGGTGGACAGCCCCAGCATTTT. As protein: CASSMHGGGQPQHF.

This sequence joins TRBV10-2 and TRBJ1-1; weak D call: TRBD1 (5 bases). The germline CDR1 and CDR2 sequences are WSHSY and SAAADI. Trimming stripped 0 bases from V and 1 base from J, with 9 bases between. This CDR3 contains 15 residues. The DNA for the CDR3 is TGCGCCAGCAGTGAGTCAGGACATAAGAACACTGAAGCTTTCTTT. Its translation is CASSESGHKNTEAFF.

This clone was observed a single time. The chain couples TRBV3-1 (or the pseudogene TRBV3-2) to TRBJ2-4; possibly TRBD1 for D (6 bases). Trimming stripped 3 bases from V and 4 bases from J, with 7 bases between. This CDR3 has 13 amino acids. The germline gives CDR1 LGHDT, CDR2 YNNKEL (reference sequence). CDR3 DNA: TGTGCCAGCAGCCAGGACAGAAAAAACATTCAGTACTTC. This translates into CASSQDRKNIQYF.

The rearrangement uses TRBV5-1 and TRBJ1-2, with 8 bases matching TRBD1. The length of the CDR3 is 12 residues. With 4 bases clipped from V and 8 bases from J, the junction kept 4 bases outside the gene matches. The V gene's germline CDR1 is SGHRS and CDR2 YFSETQ. This chain's CDR3 is CASSPDRAGYTF. As DNA, the CDR3 is TGCGCCAGCAGCCCGGACAGGGCCGGCTACACCTTC.

The V and J genes are TRBV5-1 and TRBJ1-5; 7 nucleotides line up with TRBD1. The CDR3 contains 14 residues. Germline V gene data show CDR1 as SGHRS and CDR2 as YFSETQ. The V gene end was trimmed by 4 bases and the J gene end by 7 bases; junction bases not matched to a gene: 8. The CDR3: CASSPRGGEQPQHF. In DNA, the CDR3 is TGCGCCAGCAGCCCAAGAGGGGGCGAACAGCCCCAGCATTTT.

The chain employs TRBV6-5 and TRBJ1-2; 9 nucleotides agree with TRBD1. Trimming removed 6 bases from V and 6 bases from J; junction bases left unmatched: 8. CDR3 size: 14 residues. Germline loops: CDR1 MNHEY, CDR2 SVGAGI. CDR3 in amino acids: CASRGTGIRNGYTF. In DNA form, the CDR3 reads TGTGCCAGCAGAGGGACAGGGATAAGGAATGGCTACACCTTC.

V usage is TRBV5-4 and J usage is TRBJ2-6, with TRBD2 as a possible D gene (7 bases). V was shortened by 2 bases and J by 0 bases, with 12 bases between the two germline ends. The germline V gene encodes CDR1 SGHNT and CDR2 YYREEE (reference sequence). This CDR3 has 17 residues. The CDR3 protein is CASSLGGDYSGANVLTF. CDR3 bases: TGTGCCAGCAGCTTAGGGGGGGATTACTCTGGGGCCAACGTCCTGACTTTC.

The CDR3 bases are TGCGCCAGCAGCTCCAGGACAGGGATGAACACTGAAGCTTTCTTT. It codes for CASSSRTGMNTEAFF. The genes are TRBV5-1 and TRBJ1-1; TRBD1 agrees at 8 bases. Germline V gives CDR1 SGHRS, CDR2 YFSETQ. The ends lost 3 bases at V and 0 bases at J; junction bases unmatched: 4. This CDR3 is 15 amino acids long.

This clone was recorded a few times. The CDR3 nucleotides read TGTGCCAGCAGCCCCCGGACTAAAGGAACCGGGGAGCTGTTTTTT. Translation: CASSPRTKGTGELFF. This chain connects TRBV7-3 to TRBJ2-2, with D possibly being TRBD2 (6 bases). Looked up from germline, CDR1 is SGHTA and CDR2 is FQGTGA. Deletions cut 5 bases from V and 5 bases from J, with 15 bases between. CDR3 length: 15 residues.

This clone was seen once. The V gene is TRBV10-3, the J gene TRBJ2-1; 12 positions match TRBD2. Germline assignment: CDR1 ENHRY and CDR2 SYGVKD. V gave up 0 bases and J gave up 7 bases; unmatched junction bases: 4. The CDR3 length is 16 residues. The CDR3 spells CAISESSSGRANEQFF. The DNA for the CDR3 is TGTGCCATCAGTGAGTCGTCTAGCGGGAGGGCAAATGAGCAGTTCTTC.

This clone was detected a few times. The chain employs TRBV25-1 and TRBJ2-1, with TRBD2 matching over 13 bases. The CDR3 runs 13 residues. The J segment lost 7 bases and the V segment lost 7 bases, leaving 1 base of the junction unmatched. Germline values: CDR1 MGHDK, CDR2 SYGVNS. The chain's CDR3 is CASKLAGGNEQFF. The CDR3 DNA reads as TGTGCCAGCAAACTAGCGGGAGGGAATGAGCAGTTCTTC.

The rearrangement links TRBV7-9 to TRBJ2-7; weak D call: TRBD2 (5 bases). Trimming removed 3 bases at V and 4 bases at J, with 7 bases between. Per germline, CDR1 SEHNR and CDR2 FQNEAQ (reference sequence). The CDR3 is 12 amino acids. This CDR3 reads CASSFSGYEQYF. The DNA of the CDR3 is TGTGCCAGCAGCTTCTCGGGGTACGAGCAGTACTTC. Full variable domain (outside the CDR3, taken from reference TRBV7-9 and TRBJ2-7): DTGVSQNPRHKITKRGQNVTFRCDPISEHNRLYWYRQTLGQGPEFLTYFQNEAQLEKSRLLSDRFSAERPKGSFSTLEIQRTEQGDSAMYLCASSFSGYEQYFGPGTRLTVT.